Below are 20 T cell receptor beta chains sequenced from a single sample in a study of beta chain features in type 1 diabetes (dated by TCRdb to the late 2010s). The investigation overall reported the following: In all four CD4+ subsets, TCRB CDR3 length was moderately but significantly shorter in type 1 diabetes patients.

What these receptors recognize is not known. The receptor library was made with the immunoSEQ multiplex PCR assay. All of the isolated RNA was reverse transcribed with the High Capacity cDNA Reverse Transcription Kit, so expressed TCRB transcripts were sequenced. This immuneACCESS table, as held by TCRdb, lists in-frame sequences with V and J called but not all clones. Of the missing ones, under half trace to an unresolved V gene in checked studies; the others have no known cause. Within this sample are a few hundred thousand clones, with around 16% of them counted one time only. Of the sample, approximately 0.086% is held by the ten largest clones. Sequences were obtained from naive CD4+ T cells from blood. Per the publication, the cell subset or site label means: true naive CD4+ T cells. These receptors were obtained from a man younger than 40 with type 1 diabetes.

CDR3 loop: CASSLLGSGVGYTF. CDR3 in DNA: TGTGCCAGCAGCCTGCTAGGGAGTGGGGTTGGCTACACCTTC. This chain uses TRBV7-2 with TRBJ1-2; no definite D call. This CDR3 comprises 14 residues. The germline V and J ends were trimmed by 5 bases and 7 bases, with 17 bases remaining between them. CDR1 is SGHTA, CDR2 FQGNSA, per germline.

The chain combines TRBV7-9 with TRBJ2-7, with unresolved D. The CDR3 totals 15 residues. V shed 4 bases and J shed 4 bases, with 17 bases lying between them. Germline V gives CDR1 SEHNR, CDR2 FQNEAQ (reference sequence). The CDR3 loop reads CASSSQAVPRYEQYF. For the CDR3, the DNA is TGTGCCAGCAGCTCGCAGGCGGTACCGCGGTACGAGCAGTACTTC.

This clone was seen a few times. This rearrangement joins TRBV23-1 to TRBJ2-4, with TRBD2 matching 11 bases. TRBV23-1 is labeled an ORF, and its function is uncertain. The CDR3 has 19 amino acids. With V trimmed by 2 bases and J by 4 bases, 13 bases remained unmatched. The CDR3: CASSQLRLAGMFRKNIQYF. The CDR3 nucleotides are TGCGCCAGCAGTCAACTTAGACTAGCGGGAATGTTTCGAAAAAACATTCAGTACTTC.

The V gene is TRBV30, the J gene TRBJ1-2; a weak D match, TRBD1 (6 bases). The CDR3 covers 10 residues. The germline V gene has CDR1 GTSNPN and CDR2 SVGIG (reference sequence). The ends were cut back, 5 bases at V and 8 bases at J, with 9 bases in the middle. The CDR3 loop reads CAWGTTGYTF. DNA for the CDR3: TGTGCCTGGGGGACAACCGGCTACACCTTC. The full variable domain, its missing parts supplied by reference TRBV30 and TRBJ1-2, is SQTIHQWPATLVQPVGSPLSLECTVEGTSNPNLYWYRQAAGRGLQLLFYSVGIGQISSEVPQNLSASRPQDRQFILSSKKLLLSDSGFYLCAWGTTGYTFGSGTRLTVV.

CDR3 nucleotide sequence: TGTGCCAGCAGCGTATTGGGGGATGAGAACACTGAAGCTTTCTTT. Its protein is CASSVLGDENTEAFF. The chain recombines TRBV9 with TRBJ1-1, with D possibly being TRBD1 (5 bases). Trimming left V 1 base short and J 1 base short, with 11 bases between. The CDR3 loop spans 15 amino acids. Germline V gene lookup returns CDR1 SGDLS and CDR2 YYNGEE.

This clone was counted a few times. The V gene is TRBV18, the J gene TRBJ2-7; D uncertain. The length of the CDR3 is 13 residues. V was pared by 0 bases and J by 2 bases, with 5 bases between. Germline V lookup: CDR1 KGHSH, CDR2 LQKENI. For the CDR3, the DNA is TGTGCCAGCTCACCACCAGACACCTACGAGCAGTACTTC. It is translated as CASSPPDTYEQYF.

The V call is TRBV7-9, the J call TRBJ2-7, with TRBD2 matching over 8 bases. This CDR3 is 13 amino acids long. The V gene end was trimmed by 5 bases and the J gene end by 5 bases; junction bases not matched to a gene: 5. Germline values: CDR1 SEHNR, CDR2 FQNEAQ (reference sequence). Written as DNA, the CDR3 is TGTGCCAGCAGCCCGATTAGCGGGGACGAGCAGTACTTC. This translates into CASSPISGDEQYF.

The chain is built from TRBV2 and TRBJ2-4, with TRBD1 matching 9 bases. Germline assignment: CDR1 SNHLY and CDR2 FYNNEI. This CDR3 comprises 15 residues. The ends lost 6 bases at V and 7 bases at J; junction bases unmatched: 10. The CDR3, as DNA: TGTGCCAGCAGCCCGGGACAGGGTAGTGTGAACATTCAGTACTTC. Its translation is CASSPGQGSVNIQYF.

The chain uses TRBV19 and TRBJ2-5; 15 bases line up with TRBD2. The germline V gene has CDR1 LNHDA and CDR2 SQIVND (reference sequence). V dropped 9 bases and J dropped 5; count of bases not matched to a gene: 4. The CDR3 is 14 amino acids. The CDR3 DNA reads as TGTGCCAGCGGACTAGCGGGAGGGTTCGAGACCCAGTACTTC. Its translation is CASGLAGGFETQYF.

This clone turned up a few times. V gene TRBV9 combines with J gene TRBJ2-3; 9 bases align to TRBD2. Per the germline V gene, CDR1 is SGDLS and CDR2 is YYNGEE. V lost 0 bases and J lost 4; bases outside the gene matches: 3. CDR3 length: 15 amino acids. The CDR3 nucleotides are TGTGCCAGCAGCGTAGCACTAGCGGGCCCAGATACGCAGTATTTT. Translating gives CASSVALAGPDTQYF.

The CDR3 loop reads CASSEGLGMRGRIPYEQYF. In DNA form, the CDR3 reads TGTGCCAGCAGTGAAGGCTTAGGAATGAGGGGGCGCATCCCCTACGAGCAGTACTTC. The chain couples TRBV6-1 to TRBJ2-7, with TRBD1 matching 7 bases. CDR1 and CDR2 (germline): MNHNS, SASEGT. CDR3 length: 19 residues. V gave up 1 base and J gave up 2 bases; unmatched junction bases: 17.

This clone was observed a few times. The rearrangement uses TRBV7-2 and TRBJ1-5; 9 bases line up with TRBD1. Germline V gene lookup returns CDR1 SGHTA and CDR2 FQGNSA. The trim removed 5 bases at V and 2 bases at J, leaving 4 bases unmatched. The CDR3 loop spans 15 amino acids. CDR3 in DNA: TGTGCCAGCAGCGGCCGGGACAGGGGCAATCAGCCCCAGCATTTT. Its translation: CASSGRDRGNQPQHF. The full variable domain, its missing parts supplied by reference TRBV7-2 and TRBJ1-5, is GAGVSQSPSNKVTEKGKDVELRCDPISGHTALYWYRQSLGQGLEFLIYFQGNSAPDKSGLPSDRFSAERTGGSVSTLTIQRTQQEDSAVYLCASSGRDRGNQPQHFGDGTRLSIL.

Written as DNA, the CDR3 is TGTGCCAGCAGCTCAGCACTAGCGGCCACAGATACGCAGTATTTT. Residues: CASSSALAATDTQYF. J is TRBJ2-3 and V is TRBV7-6; TRBD2 agrees at 8 bases. This CDR3 contains 15 residues. Trimming removed 4 bases from V and 2 bases from J; junction bases left unmatched: 5. CDR1 and CDR2 from the germline V gene are SGHVS and FNYEAQ.

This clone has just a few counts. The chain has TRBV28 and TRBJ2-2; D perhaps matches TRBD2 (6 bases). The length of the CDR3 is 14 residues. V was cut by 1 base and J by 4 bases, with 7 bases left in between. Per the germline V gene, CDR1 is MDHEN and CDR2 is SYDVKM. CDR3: CASSLFGGTGELFF. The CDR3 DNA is TGTGCCAGCAGTTTATTCGGGGGCACCGGGGAGCTGTTTTTT. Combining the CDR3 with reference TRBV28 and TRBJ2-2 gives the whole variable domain DVKVTQSSRYLVKRTGEKVFLECVQDMDHENMFWYRQDPGLGLRLIYFSYDVKMKEKGDIPEGYSVSREKKERFSLILESASTNQTSMYLCASSLFGGTGELFFGEGSRLTVL.

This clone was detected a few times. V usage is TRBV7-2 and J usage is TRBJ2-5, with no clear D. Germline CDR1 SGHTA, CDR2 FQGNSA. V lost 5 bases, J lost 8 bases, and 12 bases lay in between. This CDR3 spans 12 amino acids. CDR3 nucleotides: TGTGCCAGCAGCCTACAGTCGGCTACCCAGTACTTC. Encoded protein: CASSLQSATQYF.

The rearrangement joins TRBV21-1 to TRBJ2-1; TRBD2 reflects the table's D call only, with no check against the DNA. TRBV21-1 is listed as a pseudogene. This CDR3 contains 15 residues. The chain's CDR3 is CASRSLAGVFNEQFF. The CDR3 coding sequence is TGTGCCAGCAGGTCTCTAGCGGGAGTTTTCAATGAGCAGTTCTTC.

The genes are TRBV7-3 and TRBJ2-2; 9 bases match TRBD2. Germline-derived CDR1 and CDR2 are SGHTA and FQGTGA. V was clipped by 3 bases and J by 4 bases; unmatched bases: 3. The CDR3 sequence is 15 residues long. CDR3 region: CASSFGLASTGELFF. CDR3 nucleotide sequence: TGTGCCAGCAGCTTCGGACTAGCGAGCACCGGGGAGCTGTTTTTT.

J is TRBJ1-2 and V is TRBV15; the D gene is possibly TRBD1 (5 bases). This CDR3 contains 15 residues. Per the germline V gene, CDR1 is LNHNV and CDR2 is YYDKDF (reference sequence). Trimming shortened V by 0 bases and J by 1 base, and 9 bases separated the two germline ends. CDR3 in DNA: TGTGCCACCAGCAGAGATCGGGGCTTTAACTATGGCTACACCTTC. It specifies CATSRDRGFNYGYTF. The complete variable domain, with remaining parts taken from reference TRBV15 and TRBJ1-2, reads DAMVIQNPRYQVTQFGKPVTLSCSQTLNHNVMYWYQQKSSQAPKLLFHYYDKDFNNEADTPDNFQSRRPNTSFCFLDIRSPGLGDTAMYLCATSRDRGFNYGYTFGSGTRLTVV.

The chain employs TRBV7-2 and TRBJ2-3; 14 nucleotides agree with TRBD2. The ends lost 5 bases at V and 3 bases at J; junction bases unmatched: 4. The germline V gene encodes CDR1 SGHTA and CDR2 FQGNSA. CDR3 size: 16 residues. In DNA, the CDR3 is TGTGCCAGCAGCCCGGGACTAGCGGGAGTTACAGATACGCAGTATTTT. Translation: CASSPGLAGVTDTQYF.

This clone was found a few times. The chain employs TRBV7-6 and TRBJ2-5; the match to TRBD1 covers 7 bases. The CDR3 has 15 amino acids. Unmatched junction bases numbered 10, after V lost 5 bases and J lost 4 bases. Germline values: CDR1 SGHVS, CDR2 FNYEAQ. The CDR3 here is CASSRIGTEGETQYF. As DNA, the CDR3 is TGTGCCAGCAGCCGTATAGGGACAGAGGGAGAGACCCAGTACTTC. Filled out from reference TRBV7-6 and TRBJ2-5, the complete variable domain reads GAGVSQSPRYKVTKRGQDVALRCDPISGHVSLYWYRQALGQGPEFLTYFNYEAQQDKSGLPNDRFSAERPEGSISTLTIQRTEQRDSAMYRCASSRIGTEGETQYFGPGTRLLVL.